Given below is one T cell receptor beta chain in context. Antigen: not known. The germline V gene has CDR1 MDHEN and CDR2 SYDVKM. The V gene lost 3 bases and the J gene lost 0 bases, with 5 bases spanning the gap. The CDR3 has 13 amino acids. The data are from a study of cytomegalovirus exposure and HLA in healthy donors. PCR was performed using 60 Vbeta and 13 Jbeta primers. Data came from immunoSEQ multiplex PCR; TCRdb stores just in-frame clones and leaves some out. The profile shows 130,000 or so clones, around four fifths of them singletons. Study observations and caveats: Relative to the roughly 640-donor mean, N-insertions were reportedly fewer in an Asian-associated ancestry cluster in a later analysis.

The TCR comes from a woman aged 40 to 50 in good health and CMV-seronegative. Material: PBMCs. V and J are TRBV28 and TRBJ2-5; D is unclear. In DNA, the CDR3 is TGTGCCAGCAGTTTCGGAGACCAAGAGACCCAGTACTTC. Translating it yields CASSFGDQETQYF.